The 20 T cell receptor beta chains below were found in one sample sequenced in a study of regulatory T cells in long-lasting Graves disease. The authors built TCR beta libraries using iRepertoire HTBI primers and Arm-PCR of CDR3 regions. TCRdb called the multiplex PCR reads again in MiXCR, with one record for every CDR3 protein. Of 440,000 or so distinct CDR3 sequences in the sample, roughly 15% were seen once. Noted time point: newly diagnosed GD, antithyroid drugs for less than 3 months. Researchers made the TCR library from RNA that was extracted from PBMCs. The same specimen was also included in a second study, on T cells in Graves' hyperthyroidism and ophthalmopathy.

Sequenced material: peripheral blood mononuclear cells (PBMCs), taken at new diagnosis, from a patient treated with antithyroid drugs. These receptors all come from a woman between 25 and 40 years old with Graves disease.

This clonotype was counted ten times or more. The CDR3 DNA sequence: TGTGCCAGCAGCTCCCTAGGCTGGAATGAGCAGTTCTTC. It encodes CASSSLGWNEQFF. This sequence joins TRBV5-5 and TRBJ2-1; D is unresolved. The CDR3 is made up of 13 amino acids. Looked up from germline, CDR1 is SGHKS and CDR2 is YYEKEE (reference sequence). Trimming left V 3 bases short and J 7 bases short, with 11 bases between.

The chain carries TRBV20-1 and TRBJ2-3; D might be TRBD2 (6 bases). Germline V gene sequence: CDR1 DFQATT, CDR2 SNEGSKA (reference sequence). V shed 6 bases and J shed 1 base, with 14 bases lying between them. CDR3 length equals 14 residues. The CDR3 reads CSALRGPGTDTQYF. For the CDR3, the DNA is TGCAGTGCCCTGCGGGGACCCGGCACAGATACGCAGTATTTT.

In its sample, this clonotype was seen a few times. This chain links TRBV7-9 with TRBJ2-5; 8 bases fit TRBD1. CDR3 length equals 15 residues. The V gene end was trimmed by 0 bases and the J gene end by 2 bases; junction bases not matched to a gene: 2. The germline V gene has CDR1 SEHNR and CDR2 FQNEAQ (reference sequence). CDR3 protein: CASSLAGQGQETQYF. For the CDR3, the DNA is TGTGCCAGCAGCTTAGCCGGACAGGGTCAAGAGACCCAGTACTTC.

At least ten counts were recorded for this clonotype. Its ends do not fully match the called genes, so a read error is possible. The CDR3 DNA is TGTGCCACCCTGAGGAGGGCAGGAGGAATTGTGGTCTTC. Its translation is CATLRRAGGIVVF. The chain links TRBV2 to TRBJ2-1; the D gene is possibly TRBD2 (6 bases). CDR1 and CDR2 (germline): SNHLY, FYNNEI. This CDR3 contains 13 residues.

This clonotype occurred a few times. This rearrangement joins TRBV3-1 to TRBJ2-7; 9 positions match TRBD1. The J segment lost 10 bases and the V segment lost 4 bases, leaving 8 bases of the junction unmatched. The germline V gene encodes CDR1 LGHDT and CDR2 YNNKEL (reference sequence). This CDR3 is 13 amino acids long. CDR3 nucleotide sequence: TGTGCCAGCAGCCCTTCCTGGGACAGGGCCCAGTACTTC. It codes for CASSPSWDRAQYF.

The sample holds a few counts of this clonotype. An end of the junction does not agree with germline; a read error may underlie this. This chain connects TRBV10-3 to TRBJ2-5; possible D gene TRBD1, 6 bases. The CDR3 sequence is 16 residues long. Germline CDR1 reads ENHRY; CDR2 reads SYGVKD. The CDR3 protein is CAISESDFWGQEAQYF. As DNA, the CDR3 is TGTGCCATCAGTGAGTCGGACTTCTGGGGACAAGAGGCCCAGTACTTC.

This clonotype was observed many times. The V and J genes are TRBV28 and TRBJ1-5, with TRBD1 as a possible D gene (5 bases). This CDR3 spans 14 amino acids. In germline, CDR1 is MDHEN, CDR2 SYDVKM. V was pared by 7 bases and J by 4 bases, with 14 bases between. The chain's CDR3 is CASTGPGPNQPQHF. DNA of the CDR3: TGTGCCAGCACGGGTCCAGGGCCTAATCAGCCCCAGCATTTT. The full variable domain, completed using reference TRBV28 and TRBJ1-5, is DVKVTQSSRYLVKRTGEKVFLECVQDMDHENMFWYRQDPGLGLRLIYFSYDVKMKEKGDIPEGYSVSREKKERFSLILESASTNQTSMYLCASTGPGPNQPQHFGDGTRLSIL.

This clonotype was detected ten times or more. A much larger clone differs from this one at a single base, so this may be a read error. CDR3 sequence: CAWTPDRVEKLSF. DNA of the CDR3: TGTGCCTGGACGCCGGACAGGGTCGAAAAACTGTCTTTT. The genes are TRBV30 and TRBJ1-4, with 8 bases lining up with TRBD1. Looked up from germline, CDR1 is GTSNPN and CDR2 is SVGIG (reference sequence). This CDR3 has 13 amino acids.

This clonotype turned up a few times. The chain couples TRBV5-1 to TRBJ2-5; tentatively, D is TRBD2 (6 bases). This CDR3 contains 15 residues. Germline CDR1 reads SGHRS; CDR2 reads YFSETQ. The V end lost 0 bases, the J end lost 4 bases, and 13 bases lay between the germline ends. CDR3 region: CASSLENPGGETQYF. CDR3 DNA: TGCGCCAGCAGCTTGGAAAACCCCGGGGGAGAGACCCAGTACTTC. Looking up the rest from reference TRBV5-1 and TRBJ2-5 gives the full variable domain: KAGVTQTPRYLIKTRGQQVTLSCSPISGHRSVSWYQQTPGQGLQFLFEYFSETQRNKGNFPGRFSGRQFSNSRSEMNVSTLELGDSALYLCASSLENPGGETQYFGPGTRLLVL.

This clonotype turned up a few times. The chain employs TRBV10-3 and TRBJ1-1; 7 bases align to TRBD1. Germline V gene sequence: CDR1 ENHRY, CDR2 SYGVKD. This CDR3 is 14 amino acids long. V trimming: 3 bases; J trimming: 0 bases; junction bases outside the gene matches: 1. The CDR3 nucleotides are TGTGCCATCAGTGACCAGGGGGTGAACACTGAAGCTTTCTTT. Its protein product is CAISDQGVNTEAFF.

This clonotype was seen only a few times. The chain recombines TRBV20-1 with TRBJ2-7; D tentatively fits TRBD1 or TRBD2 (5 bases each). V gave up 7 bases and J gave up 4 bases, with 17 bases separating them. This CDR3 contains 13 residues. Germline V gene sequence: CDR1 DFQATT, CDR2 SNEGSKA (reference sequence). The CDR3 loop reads CSVSGLQNYEQYF. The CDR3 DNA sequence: TGCAGTGTCTCGGGGCTCCAAAATTACGAGCAGTACTTC.

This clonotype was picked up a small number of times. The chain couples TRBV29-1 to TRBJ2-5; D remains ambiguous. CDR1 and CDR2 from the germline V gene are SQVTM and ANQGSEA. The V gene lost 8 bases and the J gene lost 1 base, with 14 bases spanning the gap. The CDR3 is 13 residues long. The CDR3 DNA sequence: TGCAGCTGTGGGCTTCCCCCCCAAGAGACCCAGTACTTC. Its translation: CSCGLPPQETQYF.

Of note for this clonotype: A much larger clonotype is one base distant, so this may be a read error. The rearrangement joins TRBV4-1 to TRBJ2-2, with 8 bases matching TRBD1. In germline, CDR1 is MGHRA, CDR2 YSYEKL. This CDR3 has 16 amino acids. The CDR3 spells CASSQDTGGPYRELFF. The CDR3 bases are TGTGCCAGCAGCCAAGATACAGGGGGGCCCTACCGGGAGCTGTTTTTT.

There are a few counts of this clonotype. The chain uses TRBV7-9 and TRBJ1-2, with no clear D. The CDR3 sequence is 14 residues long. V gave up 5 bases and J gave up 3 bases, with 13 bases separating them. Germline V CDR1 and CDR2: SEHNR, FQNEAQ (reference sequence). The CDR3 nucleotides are TGTGCCAGCAGCGGATTAAATGTGGACTATGGCTACACCTTC. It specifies CASSGLNVDYGYTF.

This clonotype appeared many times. Here the CDR3 DNA reads TGCAGTGCTAGAGAGAGACAGGGACTACCCCCAGATACGCAGTATTTT. It specifies CSARERQGLPPDTQYF. The rearrangement links TRBV20-1 to TRBJ2-3, with D perhaps TRBD1 or TRBD2 (7 bases each). The germline V and J ends were trimmed by 0 bases and 4 bases, with 17 bases remaining between them. Germline-derived CDR1 and CDR2 are DFQATT and SNEGSKA (reference sequence). The CDR3 loop spans 16 amino acids.

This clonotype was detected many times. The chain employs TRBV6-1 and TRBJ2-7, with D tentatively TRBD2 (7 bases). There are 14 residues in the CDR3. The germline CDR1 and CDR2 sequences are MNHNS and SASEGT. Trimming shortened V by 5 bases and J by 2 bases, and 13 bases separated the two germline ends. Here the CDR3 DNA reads TGTGCCAGCAGTCCCCTAGGGGGGGCCTACGAGCAGTACTTC. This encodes CASSPLGGAYEQYF.

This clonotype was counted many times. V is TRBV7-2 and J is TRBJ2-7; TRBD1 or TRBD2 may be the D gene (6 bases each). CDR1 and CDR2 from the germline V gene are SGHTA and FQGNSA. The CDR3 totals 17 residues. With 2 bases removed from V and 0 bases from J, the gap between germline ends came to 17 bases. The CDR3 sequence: CASSLSAGGSFSYEQYF. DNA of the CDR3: TGTGCCAGCAGCTTATCGGCCGGGGGCAGTTTCTCCTACGAGCAGTACTTC.

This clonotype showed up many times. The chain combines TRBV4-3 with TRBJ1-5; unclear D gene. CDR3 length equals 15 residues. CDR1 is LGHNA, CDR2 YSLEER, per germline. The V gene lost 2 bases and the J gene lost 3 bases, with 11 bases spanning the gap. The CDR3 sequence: CASSQHAASNQPQHF. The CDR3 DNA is TGCGCCAGCAGCCAACACGCAGCCTCCAATCAGCCCCAGCATTTT.

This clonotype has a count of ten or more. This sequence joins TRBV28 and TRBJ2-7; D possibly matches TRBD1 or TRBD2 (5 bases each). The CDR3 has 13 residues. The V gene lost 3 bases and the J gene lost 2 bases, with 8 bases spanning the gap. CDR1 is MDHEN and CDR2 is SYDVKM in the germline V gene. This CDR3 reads CASSLGDPYEQYF. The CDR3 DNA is TGTGCCAGCAGTTTGGGGGATCCCTACGAGCAGTACTTC.

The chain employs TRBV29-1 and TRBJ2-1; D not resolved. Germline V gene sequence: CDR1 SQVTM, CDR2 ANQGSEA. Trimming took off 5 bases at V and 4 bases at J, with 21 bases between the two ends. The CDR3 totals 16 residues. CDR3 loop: CSVLTIPQTGYNEQFF. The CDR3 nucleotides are TGCAGCGTTCTTACAATACCCCAGACTGGGTACAATGAGCAGTTCTTC.